This TCR beta chain emerged from a study of blood T cell repertoires in COVID-19. Participants had their cohort set by participant-reported clinical history. This clone has just a few counts. Generated by immunoSEQ multiplex PCR, the TCRdb table keeps only in-frame clones and is missing some. Here the sample spans 180,000 or so clones, roughly 82% being singletons. CDR3 length equals 12 residues. CDR1 is GTSNPN and CDR2 is SVGIG in the germline V gene (reference sequence). Unmatched junction bases numbered 12, after V lost 7 bases and J lost 11 bases. This clonotype was sampled from a woman between 25 and 40 years old who had recovered from COVID-19. The specimen was PBMCs or T cells enriched from blood (not recorded which). The chain has TRBV30 and TRBJ1-2, with 8 bases identical to TRBD1. CDR3 sequence reads: CASKAEQGEYTF. The CDR3 DNA sequence: TGTGCCTCCAAAGCCGAACAGGGGGAGTACACCTTC.